Below, 28 T cell receptor beta chains from the same sample are listed, as sequenced in a study of blood T cells in healthy people across ages. Primed by a sample-barcoded 5' primer and a J-beta primer mix, a second PCR proceeded for roughly 6 to 12 cycles. A single record per CDR3 protein comes from TCRdb applying MiXCR to the 5' RACE reads. The top ten clones hold approximately 24% of a sample with about 760,000 distinct CDR3 sequences, just over 55% of them seen once. The material sequenced was blood. These TCRs come from a middle-aged man in good health.

This chain links TRBV27 with TRBJ1-5; no reliable D call. Between the trimmed V and J ends, which lost 1 base and 4 bases, there was a span of 5 bases. Germline CDR1 is MNHEY and CDR2 is SMNVEV (reference sequence). CDR3 length: 13 amino acids. CDR3: CASSLFTNQPQHF. CDR3 sequence (DNA): TGTGCCAGCAGTTTATTCACAAATCAGCCCCAGCATTTT.

The V gene is TRBV4-2, the J gene TRBJ1-4, with a possible D match to TRBD1 (6 bases). Trimming cost V 1 base and J 7 bases, with 13 bases left between them. Germline-derived CDR1 and CDR2 are LGHNA and YNFKEQ. The CDR3 consists of 15 residues. This chain's CDR3 is CASSQVDSWGEKLFF. CDR3 in DNA: TGTGCCAGCAGCCAAGTGGACAGTTGGGGTGAAAAACTGTTTTTT.

This clonotype came up a few times. The V and J genes are TRBV5-1 and TRBJ1-2; a weak D match, TRBD1 (5 bases). V was pared by 4 bases and J by 3 bases, with 13 bases between. CDR1 and CDR2 from the germline V gene are SGHRS and YFSETQ. This CDR3 spans 14 amino acids. DNA of the CDR3: TGCGCCAGCAGCGAATACCGGGGGGACTATGGCTACACCTTC. Translation gives CASSEYRGDYGYTF.

This CDR3 reads CASSLGWDEQYF. DNA of the CDR3: TGTGCCAGCAGCCTTGGGTGGGACGAGCAGTACTTC. This chain connects TRBV9 to TRBJ2-4; D is ambiguous. The end of the DNA fits TRBJ2-7 better, so the J call may be wrong. Per the germline V gene, CDR1 is SGDLS and CDR2 is YYNGEE. This CDR3 comprises 12 residues.

The CDR3, as DNA: TGTGCCAGCTCACCGGTAGCTACCTACGAGCAGTACTTC. Its protein is CASSPVATYEQYF. The chain joins TRBV18 to TRBJ2-7; no reliable D call. With 3 bases removed from V and 2 bases from J, the gap between germline ends came to 8 bases. The CDR3 runs 13 residues. Looked up from germline, CDR1 is KGHSH and CDR2 is LQKENI.

The chain links TRBV24-1 to TRBJ2-6, with D unclear. The CDR3 has 16 residues. CDR1 is KGHDR, CDR2 SFDVKD, per germline. V was cut by 7 bases and J by 4 bases, with 16 bases left in between. The CDR3 coding sequence is TGTGCCACCAGCGAGATAGTAACGTCAGGGGCCAACGTCCTGACTTTC. The encoded protein is CATSEIVTSGANVLTF.

The chain carries TRBV29-1 and TRBJ2-3; 9 nucleotides match TRBD2. This CDR3 has 14 amino acids. The germline CDR1 and CDR2 sequences are SQVTM and ANQGSEA. After removal of 4 bases from V and 4 bases from J, the junction contained 6 bases not matched to a gene. The CDR3 DNA sequence: TGCAGCGTTGGCCTGGGACTAGCCTCAGATACGCAGTATTTT. Translating it yields CSVGLGLASDTQYF.

The chain uses TRBV20-1 and TRBJ2-1, with TRBD2 identical over 8 bases. The V and J ends lost 6 bases and 5 bases, in that order; junction bases with no gene match: 9. Germline-derived CDR1 and CDR2 are DFQATT and SNEGSKA (reference sequence). The length of the CDR3 is 14 residues. The CDR3 DNA reads TGCAGTGCCCTTCTGCGGGGGGCTAACAATGAGCAGTTCTTC. Protein sequence: CSALLRGANNEQFF.

The chain joins TRBV4-2 to TRBJ2-4; 7 bases line up with TRBD1. The end of the DNA aligns better with TRBJ2-7, so the J call may be wrong. This CDR3 contains 15 residues. The germline V gene encodes CDR1 LGHNA and CDR2 YNFKEQ. CDR3 in amino acids: CASSQGHGQDYEQYF. The CDR3 bases are TGTGCCAGCAGCCAAGGCCATGGACAGGATTACGAGCAGTACTTC.

This clonotype showed up many times. The chain has TRBV9 and TRBJ2-3; 10 bases match TRBD1. Germline V gene lookup returns CDR1 SGDLS and CDR2 YYNGEE. CDR3 length: 15 residues. After removal of 4 bases from V and 3 bases from J, the junction contained 5 bases not matched to a gene. The CDR3 protein is CASSTRDRGTDTQYF. The CDR3 coding sequence is TGTGCCAGCAGCACCCGGGACAGGGGAACAGATACGCAGTATTTT.

This clonotype was seen only a few times. V and J are TRBV20-1 and TRBJ2-5, with a weak D call TRBD2 (7 bases). Between the trimmed V and J ends, which lost 6 bases and 5 bases, there was a span of 22 bases. The V gene's germline CDR1 is DFQATT and CDR2 SNEGSKA (reference sequence). The CDR3 is made up of 15 amino acids. Here the CDR3 DNA reads TGCAGTGCAAATCCCCGGGACATCGGGAGGGAGACCCAGTACTTC. Protein: CSANPRDIGRETQYF.

The rearrangement joins TRBV15 to TRBJ2-2; 10 nucleotides align to TRBD1. Per the germline V gene, CDR1 is LNHNV and CDR2 is YYDKDF (reference sequence). This CDR3 has 15 amino acids. V shed 4 bases, J shed 6 bases, and the junction held 5 bases outside the gene matches. The CDR3 loop reads CATSKDRGRAGELFF. For the CDR3, the DNA is TGTGCCACCAGCAAAGACAGGGGGCGGGCCGGGGAGCTGTTTTTT.

In this sample, this clonotype turned up a few times. The chain uses TRBV16 and TRBJ2-1; D unclear. V was shortened by 4 bases and J by 3 bases, with 7 bases between the two germline ends. The CDR3 covers 13 residues. CDR1 is KGHSY, CDR2 FQNENV, per germline. The CDR3 here is CASSPEVYNEQFF. CDR3 coding DNA: TGTGCCAGCAGCCCAGAGGTCTACAATGAGCAGTTCTTC. The variable domain in full, with the rest retrieved from reference TRBV16 and TRBJ2-1, is GEEVAQTPKHLVRGEGQKAKLYCAPIKGHSYVFWYQQVLKNEFKFLISFQNENVFDETGMPKERFSAKCLPNSPCSLEIQATKLEDSAVYFCASSPEVYNEQFFGPGTRLTVL.

This clonotype came up a few times. The V and J genes are TRBV25-1 and TRBJ2-5; D is perhaps TRBD2 (5 bases). Germline-derived CDR1 and CDR2 are MGHDK and SYGVNS. The CDR3 has 12 residues. The V gene lost 4 bases and the J gene lost 4 bases, with 7 bases spanning the gap. The CDR3 region has the DNA TGTGCCAGCAGTGTCCTAGCAGAGACCCAGTACTTC. Its protein product is CASSVLAETQYF.

The V gene is TRBV30, the J gene TRBJ2-5; D remains ambiguous. The CDR3 loop spans 12 amino acids. The germline V and J ends were trimmed by 1 base and 6 bases, with 9 bases remaining between them. CDR1 GTSNPN and CDR2 SVGIG come from the germline V gene (reference sequence). In DNA, the CDR3 is TGTGCCTGGAGTGGCGGTAGTAAGACCCAGTACTTC. This encodes CAWSGGSKTQYF.

A note on this clonotype: Compared with germline, one end of the junction differs, possibly owing to a read error. J is TRBJ2-1 and V is TRBV7-7, with TRBD1 matching over 7 bases. The end of the DNA aligns better with TRBJ2-7, so the J call may be wrong. The CDR3 is 13 amino acids. The germline CDR1 and CDR2 sequences are SSHAT and FNYEAQ (reference sequence). In DNA form, the CDR3 reads TGTGCCAGCAGCTTAGGGGACAGCTACGGGCAGTACTTC. Translated, it gives CASSLGDSYGQYF.

This chain connects TRBV4-3 to TRBJ2-1; D is perhaps TRBD2 (5 bases). TRBJ2-7 explains the end of the DNA better; the J call may be wrong. The CDR3 sequence is 15 residues long. Germline-derived CDR1 and CDR2 are LGHNA and YSLEER. The CDR3 protein is CASSQDASSYNEQYF. CDR3 in DNA: TGCGCCAGCAGCCAAGATGCTAGCTCCTACAATGAGCAGTACTTC.

The chain employs TRBV25-1 and TRBJ2-7; a possible D gene is TRBD1 (7 bases). V lost 3 bases and J lost 6, with 18 bases in between. The CDR3 totals 15 residues. The germline gives CDR1 MGHDK, CDR2 SYGVNS. The CDR3: CASSDGGQLGVEQYF. The CDR3 coding sequence is TGTGCCAGCAGTGACGGGGGACAGCTTGGAGTCGAGCAGTACTTC.

J is TRBJ2-4 and V is TRBV20-1; D could derive from TRBD1 or TRBD2 (6 bases each). V shed 1 base and J shed 7 bases, with 11 bases lying between them. Germline assignment: CDR1 DFQATT and CDR2 SNEGSKA (reference sequence). This CDR3 region has 13 residues. CDR3 loop: CSARGLGGNIQYF. The CDR3 DNA is TGCAGTGCTAGAGGGCTAGGGGGGAACATTCAGTACTTC.

This chain uses TRBV7-3 with TRBJ2-3; 7 positions agree with TRBD2. The junction had 8 bases not matched to a gene; V was cut back by 4 bases and J by 4 bases. The germline V gene encodes CDR1 SGHTA and CDR2 FQGTGA. There are 15 residues in the CDR3. CDR3 residues: CASSWGGEMSDTQYF. DNA of the CDR3: TGTGCCAGCAGCTGGGGGGGGGAGATGTCAGATACGCAGTATTTT. Full variable domain (missing parts from reference TRBV7-3 and TRBJ2-3): GAGVSQTPSNKVTEKGKYVELRCDPISGHTALYWYRQSLGQGPEFLIYFQGTGAADDSGLPNDRFFAVRPEGSVSTLKIQRTERGDSAVYLCASSWGGEMSDTQYFGPGTRLTVL.

The V gene is TRBV28, the J gene TRBJ2-4; a possible D gene is TRBD2 (6 bases). The J call is in doubt because the DNA end fits TRBJ2-5 better. The germline V gene encodes CDR1 MDHEN and CDR2 SYDVKM. This CDR3 spans 15 amino acids. The CDR3 loop is CATTPSGGNLETQYF. CDR3 DNA sequence: TGTGCCACCACCCCTTCAGGAGGGAACCTGGAGACCCAGTACTTC.

With regard to this clonotype: This sequence may be a read error, since a much larger clone differs from it by one base. The chain combines TRBV10-3 with TRBJ2-1; D is unclear. This CDR3 comprises 12 residues. Germline V gene data show CDR1 as ENHRY and CDR2 as SYGVKD. V lost 3 bases and J lost 0, with 0 bases in between. CDR3 region: CAISDSYNEQFF. The CDR3 nucleotides are TGTGCCATCAGTGACTCCTACAATGAGCAGTTCTTC.

The V gene is TRBV6-6, the J gene TRBJ2-5; 8 bases are shared with TRBD2. Germline V lookup: CDR1 MNHNY, CDR2 SVGAGI (reference sequence). V shed 3 bases and J 2 bases; nucleotides not matched to a gene: 5. The CDR3 runs 15 residues. The CDR3: CASSYVPSGQETQYF. CDR3 DNA sequence: TGTGCCAGCAGTTATGTTCCTAGCGGGCAAGAGACCCAGTACTTC.

This clonotype was seen a few times. The rearrangement uses TRBV10-3 and TRBJ2-1, with 7 bases identical to TRBD1. CDR3 length: 16 residues. The ends lost 7 bases at V and 8 bases at J; junction bases unmatched: 17. Germline assignment: CDR1 ENHRY and CDR2 SYGVKD. The CDR3: CAITTRTGQPGDEQFF. The CDR3 DNA sequence: TGTGCCATCACAACCCGGACAGGACAACCCGGGGATGAGCAGTTCTTC.

The chain couples TRBV10-3 to TRBJ2-3; D is unclear. Germline lookup yields CDR1 ENHRY and CDR2 SYGVKD. The V and J ends lost 8 bases and 6 bases respectively, with 15 bases between them. This CDR3 has 13 residues. CDR3 in amino acids: CAILPDLGDTQYF. CDR3 nucleotide sequence: TGTGCCATCCTTCCCGACTTGGGGGATACGCAGTATTTT.

This clonotype has a count of ten or more. The rearrangement joins TRBV4-1 to TRBJ2-7; D is perhaps TRBD1 (5 bases). Germline assignment: CDR1 MGHRA and CDR2 YSYEKL. The ends were cut back, 1 base at V and 3 bases at J, with 10 bases in the middle. This CDR3 region has 14 residues. The CDR3 loop reads CASSQVGQGYEQYF. DNA of the CDR3: TGCGCCAGCAGCCAAGTCGGCCAGGGCTACGAGCAGTACTTC.

The chain links TRBV7-8 to TRBJ2-3; D is uncertain. The CDR3 consists of 15 residues. Germline CDR1 is SGHVS and CDR2 is FQNEAQ. V was cut by 3 bases and J by 2 bases, with 12 bases left in between. The CDR3 region is CASSFRQGFTDTQYF. In nucleotides, the CDR3 is TGTGCCAGCAGCTTTAGACAAGGGTTCACAGATACGCAGTATTTT. Full variable domain (remainder filled in from reference TRBV7-8 and TRBJ2-3): GAGVSQSPRYKVAKRGQDVALRCDPISGHVSLFWYQQALGQGPEFLTYFQNEAQLDKSGLPSDRFFAERPEGSVSTLKIQRTQQEDSAVYLCASSFRQGFTDTQYFGPGTRLTVL.

V gene TRBV5-5 combines with J gene TRBJ2-5; 7 positions match TRBD1. This CDR3 is built from 16 residues. Germline V gives CDR1 SGHKS, CDR2 YYEKEE (reference sequence). V shed 4 bases and J 2 bases; nucleotides not matched to a gene: 11. The DNA of the CDR3 is TGTGCCAGCAGCCCCGAGGGGGCCAGACCACAAGAGACCCAGTACTTC. This translates into CASSPEGARPQETQYF.